A single sample gave rise to the 14 T cell receptor beta chains below, sequenced in a study of cytomegalovirus exposure and HLA in healthy donors. 60 Vbeta and 13 Jbeta primers were used in PCR. The table came from immunoSEQ multiplex PCR; TCRdb's copy has only in-frame clones and leaves some out. This sample has about 180,000 clones, with roughly 76% found just once. Sequencing was carried out using PBMCs. Receptors were obtained from a woman aged 18 to 35 in good health and CMV-seropositive.

This clone turned up a few times. V is TRBV4-2 and J is TRBJ1-6; tentatively, D is TRBD1 (5 bases). Germline CDR1 LGHNA, CDR2 YNFKEQ. Trimming cost V 0 bases and J 6 bases, with 12 bases left between them. The CDR3 consists of 16 residues. The CDR3 sequence is CASSQDLRGFNSPLHF. CDR3 DNA: TGTGCCAGCAGCCAAGATCTCCGGGGGTTTAATTCACCCCTCCACTTT.

This clone was counted only a few times. V gene TRBV4-2 combines with J gene TRBJ2-3; D may be TRBD2 (6 bases). Germline CDR1 reads LGHNA; CDR2 reads YNFKEQ. The CDR3 totals 15 residues. Trimming removed 0 bases at V and 0 bases at J, with 7 bases between. The CDR3 is CASSQDRGSTDTQYF. The CDR3 DNA is TGTGCCAGCAGCCAAGATCGGGGGAGCACAGATACGCAGTATTTT.

The rearrangement uses TRBV10-3 and TRBJ1-2; 8 nucleotides line up with TRBD1. This CDR3 region has 14 residues. V shed 7 bases and J 5 bases; nucleotides not matched to a gene: 9. Germline CDR1 is ENHRY and CDR2 is SYGVKD. As DNA, the CDR3 is TGTGCCATCACTATGGGCAGGGGGCAATATGGCTACACCTTC. Residues: CAITMGRGQYGYTF.

As to this clone: At one boundary the junction diverges from the germline segment, which might be a read error. The chain carries TRBV7-7 and TRBJ2-5, with TRBD1 matching over 8 bases. Germline V gene lookup returns CDR1 SSHAT and CDR2 FNYEAQ (reference sequence). The CDR3 has 13 residues. The chain's CDR3 is CASSFGQGETQYF. DNA for the CDR3: TGTGCTAGCAGCTTTGGACAGGGAGAGACCCAGTACTTC.

The CDR3, as DNA: TGTGCCAGCAGCAAGGGACAGCCGAACACTGAAGCTTTCTTT. This gives the protein CASSKGQPNTEAFF. The chain links TRBV5-6 to TRBJ1-1, with 7 bases identical to TRBD1. The V segment lost 4 bases and the J segment 1 base; nucleotides outside the gene matches: 4. The germline V gene encodes CDR1 SGHDT and CDR2 YYEEEE. The CDR3 has 14 amino acids.

The V call is TRBV10-2, the J call TRBJ1-3; D is uncertain. V was clipped by 0 bases and J by 9 bases, with 12 bases between them. CDR1 and CDR2 from the germline V gene are WSHSY and SAAADI. The CDR3 sequence is 14 residues long. Here the CDR3 DNA reads TGCGCCAGCAGTGAGTCGCGGAGGGAAACCACCATATATTTT. Its protein is CASSESRRETTIYF.

This clone was picked up a small number of times. This sample includes further DNA sequences coding for the same CDR3. V gene TRBV5-1 combines with J gene TRBJ2-7, with 9 bases identical to TRBD1. Trimming removed 2 bases from V and 4 bases from J; junction bases left unmatched: 4. CDR3 length: 14 residues. The germline V gene has CDR1 SGHRS and CDR2 YFSETQ. The CDR3 nucleotides read TGCGCCAGCAGCTTAGGGGACAGGGCGTACGAGCAGTACTTC. Amino acids: CASSLGDRAYEQYF.

The chain employs TRBV7-7 and TRBJ2-2; TRBD2 aligns across 10 bases. V shed 5 bases and J 1 base; nucleotides not matched to a gene: 1. The CDR3 is 15 residues long. Germline V gene data show CDR1 as SSHAT and CDR2 as FNYEAQ (reference sequence). This chain's CDR3 is CASSPSGGNTGELFF. The CDR3 nucleotides read TGTGCCAGCAGCCCTAGCGGGGGGAACACCGGGGAGCTGTTTTTT.

The V gene is TRBV19, the J gene TRBJ1-5; tentative D call: TRBD1 (5 bases). The CDR3 length is 15 residues. The V end was cut by 5 bases, the J end by 1 base, with 12 bases between. CDR1 is LNHDA, CDR2 SQIVND, per germline (reference sequence). In DNA form, the CDR3 reads TGTGCCAGTAGTCTACAGGCGAAAAGCAATCAGCCCCAGCATTTT. Its translation: CASSLQAKSNQPQHF.

The J gene is TRBJ2-2, the V gene TRBV18; 10 bases align to TRBD2. Germline CDR1 is KGHSH and CDR2 is LQKENI. This CDR3 has 17 amino acids. Trimming took 3 bases from V and 4 from J; bases not matched to a gene: 8. CDR3 coding DNA: TGTGCCAGCTCACCTGTGGGACTAGCGAGTGTCACCGGGGAGCTGTTTTTT. Its protein product is CASSPVGLASVTGELFF.

This sequence joins TRBV6-6 and TRBJ1-5; unclear D gene. With 7 bases removed from V and 1 base from J, the gap between germline ends came to 11 bases. This CDR3 spans 14 amino acids. Germline V CDR1 and CDR2: MNHNY, SVGAGI (reference sequence). The DNA for the CDR3 is TGTGCCAGCACCACGGGGAGGAGCAATCAGCCCCAGCATTTT. It encodes CASTTGRSNQPQHF.

The chain combines TRBV5-4 with TRBJ2-5; 10 nucleotides match TRBD2. The CDR3 length is 14 residues. Germline lookup yields CDR1 SGHNT and CDR2 YYREEE (reference sequence). Trimming at V came to 3 bases and at J to 3 bases, leaving 2 bases not matched to a gene. CDR3 sequence reads: CASSSGLAEETQYF. CDR3 coding DNA: TGTGCCAGCAGCTCCGGACTAGCGGAAGAGACCCAGTACTTC.

V gene TRBV5-1 combines with J gene TRBJ2-7; D is possibly TRBD2 (6 bases). The CDR3 has 15 amino acids. The V and J ends lost 3 bases and 2 bases respectively, with 15 bases between them. Per the germline V gene, CDR1 is SGHRS and CDR2 is YFSETQ. The CDR3 DNA sequence: TGCGCCAGCAGCTGGAGTGGAGGGAGTACCTACGAGCAGTACTTC. Protein: CASSWSGGSTYEQYF. The full variable domain, its missing parts supplied by reference TRBV5-1 and TRBJ2-7, is KAGVTQTPRYLIKTRGQQVTLSCSPISGHRSVSWYQQTPGQGLQFLFEYFSETQRNKGNFPGRFSGRQFSNSRSEMNVSTLELGDSALYLCASSWSGGSTYEQYFGPGTRLTVT.

This clone came up a few times. The V call is TRBV5-4, the J call TRBJ1-1; D is undetermined. Per the germline V gene, CDR1 is SGHNT and CDR2 is YYREEE (reference sequence). This CDR3 spans 14 amino acids. The V and J ends lost 1 base and 5 bases respectively, with 12 bases between them. CDR3 in amino acids: CASSLREYKTEAFF. DNA for the CDR3: TGTGCCAGCAGCTTGCGGGAGTATAAAACTGAAGCTTTCTTT.